This TCR beta chain is from a study of monozygotic twins with inflammatory bowel disease. Per germline, CDR1 KGHSH and CDR2 LQKENI. The CDR3 sequence is 15 residues long. Input per TCR library consisted of 3500 ng of total RNA. TCRdb re-called the 5' RACE reads; every CDR3 protein appears as one record, without DNA. In all, the sample yields some 89,000 distinct CDR3 sequences. About this clonotype: Its antigen is still unknown.

General observations from the study: Clonotypes shared with others were fewer in IBD patients than in healthy twins, especially with disease activity.

This sequence was found in a human donor with ulcerative colitis or Crohn's disease, or a healthy co-twin of an affected twin (not recorded which). The chain combines TRBV18 with TRBJ1-1; absent DNA, TCRdb's TRBD1 call cannot be checked. The material sequenced was blood. CDR3 sequence reads: CASSPGDGKNTEAFF.